Below, 17 T cell receptor beta chains from the same sample are listed, as sequenced in a study of blood T cell repertoires in COVID-19. The data were produced by immunoSEQ multiplex PCR, yet TCRdb's version contains in-frame clones alone and is incomplete. The sample lists about 160,000 clones; around 80% were seen once. Sequencing was performed on peripheral blood. These receptors were collected from a woman older than 75 with acute or convalescent COVID-19.

V usage is TRBV5-6 and J usage is TRBJ1-2, with 7 bases lining up with TRBD1. Looked up from germline, CDR1 is SGHDT and CDR2 is YYEEEE. The CDR3 covers 14 residues. Trimming removed 6 bases from V and 7 bases from J; junction bases left unmatched: 12. The CDR3 bases are TGTGCCAGCACAAGACAGGGTTCCGGAGGTGGCTACACCTTC. Translation gives CASTRQGSGGGYTF.

This clone has ten or more counts. The chain is built from TRBV6-4 and TRBJ2-3, with 9 nucleotides matching TRBD2. Germline loops: CDR1 MRHNA, CDR2 SNTAGT. This CDR3 comprises 14 residues. Unmatched junction bases numbered 1, after V lost 3 bases and J lost 3 bases. CDR3: CASSEGLATDTQYF. As DNA, the CDR3 is TGTGCCAGCAGTGAAGGACTAGCGACAGATACGCAGTATTTT.

V is TRBV6-1 and J is TRBJ1-2, with 8 bases identical to TRBD1. Germline values: CDR1 MNHNS, CDR2 SASEGT. The length of the CDR3 is 13 residues. Trimming took 2 bases from V and 6 from J; bases not matched to a gene: 2. CDR3 bases: TGTGCCAGCAGTGAACGACAGGGGAATGGCTACACCTTC. As protein: CASSERQGNGYTF.

The gene calls are TRBV3-1 (or the pseudogene TRBV3-2) and TRBJ2-1; 7 nucleotides line up with TRBD1. The V gene end was trimmed by 6 bases and the J gene end by 8 bases; junction bases not matched to a gene: 4. The CDR3 is 12 residues long. The germline CDR1 and CDR2 sequences are LGHDT and YNNKEL (reference sequence). The CDR3 loop reads CASSLDRDEQFF. The CDR3 DNA reads as TGTGCCAGCAGTCTAGACAGGGATGAGCAGTTCTTC.

The rearrangement joins TRBV24-1 to TRBJ1-1; D remains ambiguous. V gave up 6 bases and J gave up 1 base, with 8 bases separating them. Germline CDR1 is KGHDR and CDR2 is SFDVKD. CDR3 length: 13 amino acids. The CDR3 nucleotides read TGTGCCACCAGTCCTCTATGGAACACTGAAGCTTTCTTT. This sequence encodes CATSPLWNTEAFF.

The V call is TRBV5-4, the J call TRBJ1-4, with D tentatively TRBD1 (5 bases). Germline V gives CDR1 SGHNT, CDR2 YYREEE (reference sequence). V shed 4 bases and J shed 8 bases, with 21 bases lying between them. The CDR3 has 16 amino acids. CDR3 DNA sequence: TGTGCCAGCAGCCCCGATGCGGGACCGATGAGCGAAAAACTGTTTTTT. Translation: CASSPDAGPMSEKLFF.

As to this clone: This CDR3 fails to terminate in the conserved phenylalanine or tryptophan, so it likely reflects a read error. The DNA is omitted, as the CDR3 cannot be located on it reliably, and the CDR3 follows TCRdb's listing. This chain joins TRBV10-1 and TRBJ2-7; the table's D call, TRBD1, was not checked against the DNA. CDR1 is WNHNN and CDR2 is SYGVQD in the germline V gene (reference sequence). The CDR3 extends over 9 residues, inclusive of both ends. This CDR3 is CATTSDRAI.

This chain joins TRBV27 and TRBJ1-2; 9 bases agree with TRBD1. Unmatched junction bases numbered 18, after V lost 7 bases and J lost 6 bases. Germline assignment: CDR1 MNHEY and CDR2 SMNVEV (reference sequence). The CDR3 extends over 17 amino acids. The CDR3 sequence is CASTILGRTGEEDGYTF. The CDR3 region has the DNA TGTGCCAGCACCATTTTGGGGCGGACAGGGGAGGAGGATGGCTACACCTTC.

The chain combines TRBV27 with TRBJ2-2, with 8 bases identical to TRBD2. The junction had 7 bases not matched to a gene; V was cut back by 0 bases and J by 4 bases. Looked up from germline, CDR1 is MNHEY and CDR2 is SMNVEV (reference sequence). The CDR3 has 17 amino acids. The CDR3 DNA sequence: TGTGCCAGCAGTTTATCGGTGGCGCTAGCGGGCACCGGGGAGCTGTTTTTT. Translated: CASSLSVALAGTGELFF.

Here the CDR3 DNA reads TGTGCCAGCAGTTTGAGAACCCGAGATGTCCTGACTTTC. Amino acids: CASSLRTRDVLTF. The J gene is TRBJ2-6, the V gene TRBV12-3 or TRBV12-4; the D is unclear. The CDR3 extends over 13 amino acids. V lost 3 bases and J 13 bases, leaving 13 bases between the germline ends.

On this clone itself: The junction differs from germline at one of its ends, possibly a read error. The chain is built from TRBV12-3 or TRBV12-4 and TRBJ1-1, with D possibly being TRBD1 (5 bases). This CDR3 contains 11 residues. The CDR3 region has the DNA TGTGCCAGCAGTTTAAGGGGCGACAGTATCTTT. Translated, it gives CASSLRGDSIF.

This chain joins TRBV4-1 and TRBJ2-1; 16 nucleotides line up with TRBD2. The CDR3 contains 16 residues. From germline, CDR1 is MGHRA and CDR2 YSYEKL. V gave up 3 bases and J gave up 12 bases; unmatched junction bases: 8. The CDR3 spells CASSQSGTSGRAGQFF. The CDR3 DNA follows: TGCGCCAGCAGCCAGTCCGGGACTAGCGGGAGGGCCGGGCAGTTCTTC.

This clone was counted once. The chain has TRBV7-2 and TRBJ2-7, with TRBD2 matching 10 bases. Germline V lookup: CDR1 SGHTA, CDR2 FQGNSA. This CDR3 has 14 amino acids. V gave up 5 bases and J gave up 3 bases; unmatched junction bases: 4. CDR3 sequence: CASSLGLANYEQYF. Here the CDR3 DNA reads TGTGCCAGCAGCCTGGGACTAGCGAACTACGAGCAGTACTTC.

This clone was observed a handful of times. CDR3 DNA sequence: TGTGCCAGCAGTCTAGGTGGGACAGTCACCTACGAGCAGTACTTC. Protein sequence: CASSLGGTVTYEQYF. The chain is built from TRBV6-5 and TRBJ2-7, with TRBD1 identical over 7 bases. This CDR3 comprises 15 residues. V shed 5 bases and J 2 bases; nucleotides not matched to a gene: 9. The V gene's germline CDR1 is MNHEY and CDR2 SVGAGI.

This rearrangement joins TRBV18 to TRBJ2-3, with D uncertain. The CDR3 has 13 amino acids. With 3 bases removed from V and 8 bases from J, the gap between germline ends came to 12 bases. Germline values: CDR1 KGHSH, CDR2 LQKENI. CDR3 bases: TGTGCCAGCTCACCGCGGCTAGAAGGTACGCAGTATTTT. Amino acid sequence: CASSPRLEGTQYF.

V usage is TRBV5-1 and J usage is TRBJ2-7; D unresolved. The CDR3 spans 13 residues. V lost 1 base to trimming and J lost 4 bases, with 9 bases between them. The germline CDR1 and CDR2 sequences are SGHRS and YFSETQ. CDR3 nucleotide sequence: TGCGCCAGCAGCTTGCCTAGTACATACGAGCAGTACTTC. It specifies CASSLPSTYEQYF.

This clone appeared a single time. The J gene is TRBJ2-3, the V gene TRBV2; no clear D. V was cut by 8 bases and J by 3 bases, with 6 bases left in between. Germline V gives CDR1 SNHLY, CDR2 FYNNEI. The length of the CDR3 is 11 residues. CDR3 DNA: TGTGCCAGCGGTCGGACAGATACGCAGTATTTT. Translated, it gives CASGRTDTQYF.